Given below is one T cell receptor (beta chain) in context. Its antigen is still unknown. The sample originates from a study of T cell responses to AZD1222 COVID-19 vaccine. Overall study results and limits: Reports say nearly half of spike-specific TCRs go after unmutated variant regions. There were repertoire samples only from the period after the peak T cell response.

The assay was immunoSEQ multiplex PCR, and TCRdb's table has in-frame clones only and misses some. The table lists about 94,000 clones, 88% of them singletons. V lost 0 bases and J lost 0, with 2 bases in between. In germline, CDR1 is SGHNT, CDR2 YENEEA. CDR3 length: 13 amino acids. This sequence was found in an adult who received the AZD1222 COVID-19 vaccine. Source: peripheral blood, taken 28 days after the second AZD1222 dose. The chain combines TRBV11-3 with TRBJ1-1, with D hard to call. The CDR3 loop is CASSLEVNTEAFF. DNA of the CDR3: TGTGCCAGCAGCTTAGAGGTGAACACTGAAGCTTTCTTT.